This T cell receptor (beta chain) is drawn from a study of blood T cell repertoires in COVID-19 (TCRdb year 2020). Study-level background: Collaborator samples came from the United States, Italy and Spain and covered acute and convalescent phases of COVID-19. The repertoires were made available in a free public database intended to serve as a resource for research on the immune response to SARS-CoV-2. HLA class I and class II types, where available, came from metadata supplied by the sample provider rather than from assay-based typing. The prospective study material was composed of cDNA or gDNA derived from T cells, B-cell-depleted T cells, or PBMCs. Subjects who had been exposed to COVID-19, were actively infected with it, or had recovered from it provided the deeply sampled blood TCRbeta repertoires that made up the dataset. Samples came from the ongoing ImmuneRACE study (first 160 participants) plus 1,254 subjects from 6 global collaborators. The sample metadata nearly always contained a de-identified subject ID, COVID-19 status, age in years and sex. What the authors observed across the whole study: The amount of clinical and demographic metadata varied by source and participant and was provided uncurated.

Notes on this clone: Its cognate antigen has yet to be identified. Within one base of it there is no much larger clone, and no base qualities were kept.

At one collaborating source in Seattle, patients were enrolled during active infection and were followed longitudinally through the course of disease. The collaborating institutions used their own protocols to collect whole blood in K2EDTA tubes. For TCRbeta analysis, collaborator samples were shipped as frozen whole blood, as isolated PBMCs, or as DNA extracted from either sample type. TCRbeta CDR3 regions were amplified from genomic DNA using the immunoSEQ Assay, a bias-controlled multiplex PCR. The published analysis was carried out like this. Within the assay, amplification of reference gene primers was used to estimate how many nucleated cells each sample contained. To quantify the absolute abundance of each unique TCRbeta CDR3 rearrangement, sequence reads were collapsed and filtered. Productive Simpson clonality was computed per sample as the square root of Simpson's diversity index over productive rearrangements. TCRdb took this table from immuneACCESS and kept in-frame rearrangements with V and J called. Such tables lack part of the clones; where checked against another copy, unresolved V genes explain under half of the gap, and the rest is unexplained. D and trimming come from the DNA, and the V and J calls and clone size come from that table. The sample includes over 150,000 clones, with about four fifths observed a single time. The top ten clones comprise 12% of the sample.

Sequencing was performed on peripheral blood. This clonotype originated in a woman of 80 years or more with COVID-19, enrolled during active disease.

Here the CDR3 is given as CASSQGQGWAHPEAFF. DNA sequence: TGTGCCAGCAGCCAGGGACAGGGATGGGCTCACCCTGAAGCTTTCTTT. Rearrangement joined TRBV3-1 (or the pseudogene TRBV3-2) to TRBJ1-1, with 9 central nucleotides matching TRBD1. Germline trimming: 3 bases from V, 6 bases from J; junction bases outside gene matches: 11. The germline V gene (reference sequence) specifies LGHDT as CDR1 and YNNKEL as CDR2. The CDR3 runs 16 residues from the cysteine to the phenylalanine. Left in the record is the CDR3 DNA by itself, 48 bases read in frame from the first base.